The clone carrying this T cell receptor beta chain was detected only a few times. Both 60 Vbeta primers and 13 Jbeta primers went into the PCR. Profiling relied on immunoSEQ multiplex PCR, and the TCRdb table lists in-frame clones only, not all of them. The data contain 140,000 or so clones, around 72% of them seen just once; the ten biggest clones take up over 2%. This CDR3 comprises 14 residues. V was pared by 4 bases and J by 6 bases, with 16 bases between. Germline lookup yields CDR1 SGHRS and CDR2 YFSETQ. The data were obtained in a study of cytomegalovirus exposure and HLA in healthy donors. The V and J genes are TRBV5-1 and TRBJ1-2; weak D call: TRBD1 (6 bases). This clonotype was sampled from a middle-aged man in good health and CMV-seronegative. The specimen was PBMCs. The CDR3, as DNA: TGCGCCAGCAGCGAGACGGGGGGCGCGAATGGCTACACCTTC. This translates into CASSETGGANGYTF.